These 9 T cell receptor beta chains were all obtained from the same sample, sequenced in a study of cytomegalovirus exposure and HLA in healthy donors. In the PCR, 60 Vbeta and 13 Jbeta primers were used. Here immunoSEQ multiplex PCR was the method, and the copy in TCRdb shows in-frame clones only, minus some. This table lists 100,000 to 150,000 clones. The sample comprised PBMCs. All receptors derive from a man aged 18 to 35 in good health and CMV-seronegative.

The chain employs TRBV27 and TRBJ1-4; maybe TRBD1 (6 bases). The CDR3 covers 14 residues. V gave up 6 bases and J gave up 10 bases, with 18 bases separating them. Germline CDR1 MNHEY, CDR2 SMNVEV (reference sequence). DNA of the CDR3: TGTGCCAGCAGCCGGGGACATACGGCCGTAAAACTGTTTTTT. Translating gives CASSRGHTAVKLFF.

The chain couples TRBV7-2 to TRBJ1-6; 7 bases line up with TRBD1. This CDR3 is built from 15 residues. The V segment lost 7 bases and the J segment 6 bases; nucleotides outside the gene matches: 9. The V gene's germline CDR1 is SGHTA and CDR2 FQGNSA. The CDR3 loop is CASTQGDWVNSPLHF. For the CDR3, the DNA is TGTGCCAGCACCCAGGGGGACTGGGTTAATTCACCCCTCCACTTT. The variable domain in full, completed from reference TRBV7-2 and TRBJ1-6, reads GAGVSQSPSNKVTEKGKDVELRCDPISGHTALYWYRQSLGQGLEFLIYFQGNSAPDKSGLPSDRFSAERTGGSVSTLTIQRTQQEDSAVYLCASTQGDWVNSPLHFGNGTRLTVT.

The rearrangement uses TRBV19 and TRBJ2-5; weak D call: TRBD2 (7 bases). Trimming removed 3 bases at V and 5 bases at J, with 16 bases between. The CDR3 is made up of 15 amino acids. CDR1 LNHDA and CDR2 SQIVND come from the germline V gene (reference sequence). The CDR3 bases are TGTGCCAGTAGTATTCGGAGGGGGGGCCCCGAGACCCAGTACTTC. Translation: CASSIRRGGPETQYF.

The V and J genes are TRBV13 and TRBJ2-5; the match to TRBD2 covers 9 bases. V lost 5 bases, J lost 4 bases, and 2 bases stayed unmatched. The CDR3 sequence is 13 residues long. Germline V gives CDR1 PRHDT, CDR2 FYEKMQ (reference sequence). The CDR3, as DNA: TGTGCCAGCAGCAGGCGGGAGGGAGAGACCCAGTACTTC. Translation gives CASSRREGETQYF.

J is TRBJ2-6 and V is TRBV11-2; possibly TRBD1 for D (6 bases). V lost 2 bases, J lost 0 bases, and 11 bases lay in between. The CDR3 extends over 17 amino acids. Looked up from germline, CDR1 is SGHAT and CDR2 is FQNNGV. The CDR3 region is CASSLRGGSSGANVLTF. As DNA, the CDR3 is TGTGCCAGCAGCTTACGAGGGGGAAGCTCTGGGGCCAACGTCCTGACTTTC.

The CDR3 DNA follows: TGTGCCAGCAGCTTGACAGGGGAAGAGTCTGAAGCTTTCTTT. As protein: CASSLTGEESEAFF. V usage is TRBV9 and J usage is TRBJ1-1; 8 bases fit TRBD1. Germline CDR1 reads SGDLS; CDR2 reads YYNGEE. The CDR3 consists of 14 residues. J was trimmed by 6 bases and V by 4 bases; bases with no gene match: 8.

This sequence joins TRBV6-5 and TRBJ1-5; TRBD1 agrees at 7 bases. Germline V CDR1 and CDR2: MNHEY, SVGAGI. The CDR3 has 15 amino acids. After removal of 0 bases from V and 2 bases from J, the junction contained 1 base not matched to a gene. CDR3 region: CASSYSDRGNQPQHF. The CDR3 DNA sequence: TGTGCCAGCAGTTACTCAGACAGGGGCAATCAGCCCCAGCATTTT.

In DNA, the CDR3 is TGCGCCAGCAGCTTTTCACAGCCGAAATCCTACGAGCAGTACTTC. Encoded protein: CASSFSQPKSYEQYF. The V and J genes are TRBV5-1 and TRBJ2-5; D gene uncertain. The J call may be wrong; the DNA end is better matched by TRBJ2-7. The CDR3 totals 15 residues. Germline assignment: CDR1 SGHRS and CDR2 YFSETQ.

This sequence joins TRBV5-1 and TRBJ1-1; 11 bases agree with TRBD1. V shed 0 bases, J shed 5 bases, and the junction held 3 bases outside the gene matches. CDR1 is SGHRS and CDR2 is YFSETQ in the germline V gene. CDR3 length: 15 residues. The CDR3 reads CASSLVGTGGTEAFF. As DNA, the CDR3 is TGCGCCAGCAGCTTGGTCGGGACAGGGGGAACTGAAGCTTTCTTT.